This TCR beta chain was sequenced for a study of T cell responses to AZD1222 COVID-19 vaccine. At the level of the study: Pooled together were second doses at about 4 or about 12 weeks. Study-level points and caveats: With dominance at 160-218 and 743-854, vaccine-associated CD4 TCRs spanned spike.

Details on this clone: Antigen specificity is unknown.

Method: immunoSEQ multiplex PCR; TCRdb's copy keeps in-frame clones and lacks some. The repertoire holds under 150,000 clones, with around 90% as singletons. The CDR3 runs 14 residues. In germline, CDR1 is LGHDT, CDR2 YNNKEL (reference sequence). V lost 1 base to trimming and J lost 8 bases; unmatched junction nucleotides: 4. The receptor was derived from an adult in good health. Sequencing used peripheral blood, obtained on day 0 of AZD1222 vaccination. This rearrangement joins TRBV3-1 (or the pseudogene TRBV3-2) to TRBJ1-3; 8 bases fit TRBD1. The CDR3: CASSQGQGAYTIYF. CDR3 nucleotides: TGTGCCAGCAGCCAAGGCCAGGGGGCCTACACCATATATTTT.